These 30 T cell receptor beta chains were all obtained from the same sample, sequenced in a study of blood T cell repertoires in COVID-19. Sequencing was performed with immunoSEQ multiplex PCR; in TCRdb, only in-frame clones are kept and a portion is missing. Of fewer than 350,000 clones listed, 70% to 90% are singletons. Sequencing was carried out using PBMCs or T cells enriched from blood (not recorded which). These receptor sequences come from a woman aged 40 to 50 with acute COVID-19.

The chain couples TRBV6-6 to TRBJ1-1, with 8 bases aligning to TRBD1. The CDR3 length is 21 residues. Unmatched junction bases numbered 23, after V lost 5 bases and J lost 0 bases. Germline CDR1 reads MNHNY; CDR2 reads SVGAGI (reference sequence). CDR3 protein: CASSPLMDRASRRDMNTEAFF. The CDR3 nucleotides read TGTGCCAGCAGTCCCTTAATGGACAGGGCCTCCCGAAGAGATATGAACACTGAAGCTTTCTTT.

The sample holds one count of this clone. The chain is built from TRBV3-1 (or the pseudogene TRBV3-2) and TRBJ1-2, with TRBD1 identical over 10 bases. The CDR3 totals 18 residues. The germline V gene has CDR1 LGHDT and CDR2 YNNKEL (reference sequence). J gave up 4 bases and V 0 bases, and 11 bases lay outside the gene matches. The CDR3 DNA is TGTGCCAGCAGCCAAGATTTCCCCGGGACAGGGGACTTCTATGGCTACACCTTC. Residues: CASSQDFPGTGDFYGYTF.

The chain employs TRBV4-1 and TRBJ1-3, with D possibly matching TRBD1 (6 bases). Trimming removed 0 bases from V and 4 bases from J, with 10 bases in between. Per germline, CDR1 MGHRA and CDR2 YSYEKL. The CDR3 has 15 residues. CDR3 sequence: CASSQEGQGGNTIYF. CDR3 sequence (DNA): TGCGCCAGCAGCCAAGAAGGCCAGGGGGGAAACACCATATATTTT.

The chain couples TRBV10-3 to TRBJ2-1, with 12 bases aligning to TRBD2. The germline V gene has CDR1 ENHRY and CDR2 SYGVKD. V lost 7 bases to trimming and J lost 6 bases; unmatched junction nucleotides: 10. This CDR3 contains 16 residues. CDR3 bases: TGTGCCATCACCGGAGCTAGCGGGGGGGCCGTCAATGAGCAGTTCTTC. Translated, it gives CAITGASGGAVNEQFF.

V gene TRBV27 combines with J gene TRBJ1-1; TRBD1 aligns across 8 bases. CDR1 is MNHEY, CDR2 SMNVEV, per germline (reference sequence). The CDR3 is 15 amino acids. V shed 2 bases and J 6 bases; nucleotides not matched to a gene: 8. CDR3 DNA: TGTGCCAGCAGTTTAATTAGGCAGGGGGCGGCTGAAGCTTTCTTT. It is translated as CASSLIRQGAAEAFF.

This rearrangement joins TRBV7-2 to TRBJ2-1; 8 bases are shared with TRBD2. Germline CDR1 reads SGHTA; CDR2 reads FQGNSA. The ends lost 6 bases at V and 4 bases at J; junction bases unmatched: 11. CDR3 length: 16 amino acids. This CDR3 reads CASRTSARTGYNEQFF. CDR3 coding DNA: TGTGCCAGCAGGACTAGCGCCCGAACGGGGTACAATGAGCAGTTCTTC.

The genes are TRBV10-1 and TRBJ1-1; unclear D gene. This CDR3 is 14 amino acids long. With 5 bases removed from V and 0 bases from J, the gap between germline ends came to 10 bases. The germline gives CDR1 WNHNN, CDR2 SYGVQD (reference sequence). Here the CDR3 DNA reads TGCGCCAGCAGTACCGACGGGATGAACACTGAAGCTTTCTTT. Translating gives CASSTDGMNTEAFF.

This clone was seen only a few times. The CDR3 DNA reads TGTGCCAGCATTACAGGAAATCAGCCCCAGCATTTT. Amino acid sequence: CASITGNQPQHF. The chain has TRBV6-5 and TRBJ1-5; TRBD1 is a possible D gene (5 bases). CDR3 size: 12 residues. Germline V gene sequence: CDR1 MNHEY, CDR2 SVGAGI. The V gene lost 7 bases and the J gene lost 4 bases, with 8 bases spanning the gap.

The J gene is TRBJ2-1, the V gene TRBV9; 7 bases are a match to TRBD2. This CDR3 comprises 15 residues. J was trimmed by 6 bases and V by 0 bases; bases with no gene match: 6. The germline V gene encodes CDR1 SGDLS and CDR2 YYNGEE. CDR3 sequence (DNA): TGTGCCAGCAGCGTAGACCCTAGCGGAATCAATGAGCAGTTCTTC. Translated, it gives CASSVDPSGINEQFF.

The genes are TRBV18 and TRBJ1-3; TRBD1 agrees at 7 bases. This CDR3 has 13 residues. In germline, CDR1 is KGHSH, CDR2 LQKENI. V was pared by 6 bases and J by 4 bases, with 3 bases of the junction left unmatched. In DNA form, the CDR3 reads TGTGCCAGCTCCGGGACAGCAGGAAACACCATATATTTT. It translates to CASSGTAGNTIYF.

This clone was seen only a few times. This sequence joins TRBV18 and TRBJ2-1; tentative D call: TRBD1 (7 bases). Trimming shortened V by 3 bases and J by 9 bases, and 21 bases separated the two germline ends. CDR3 length equals 16 residues. Germline V lookup: CDR1 KGHSH, CDR2 LQKENI. In DNA, the CDR3 is TGTGCCAGCTCACCGTCAACAGGGGAGGTTGGTGGTGAGCAGTTCTTC. It is translated as CASSPSTGEVGGEQFF.

CDR3 bases: TGTGCCACCAGCAGAGCCAGCGGGGACACCTCCCCCTATGGCTACACCTTC. Protein product: CATSRASGDTSPYGYTF. The chain uses TRBV15 and TRBJ1-2; possibly TRBD1 for D (6 bases). The V and J ends lost 1 base and 4 bases respectively, with 19 bases between them. Germline loops: CDR1 LNHNV, CDR2 YYDKDF (reference sequence). This CDR3 has 17 residues.

The chain combines TRBV4-2 with TRBJ1-2, with D hard to call. CDR3 length equals 14 residues. The V gene lost 0 bases and the J gene lost 3 bases, with 8 bases spanning the gap. The germline gives CDR1 LGHNA, CDR2 YNFKEQ. As DNA, the CDR3 is TGTGCCAGCAGCCAAGACAGATCTTACTATGGCTACACCTTC. Encoded protein: CASSQDRSYYGYTF.

The V and J genes are TRBV18 and TRBJ2-7; 9 bases match TRBD2. This CDR3 region has 15 residues. Germline-derived CDR1 and CDR2 are KGHSH and LQKENI. Trimming cost V 3 bases and J 1 base; bases outside gene matches: 4. CDR3 sequence reads: CASSPGLALSYEQYF. Here the CDR3 DNA reads TGTGCCAGCTCACCGGGACTAGCCCTATCCTACGAGCAGTACTTC.

J is TRBJ1-6 and V is TRBV20-1; tentative D call: TRBD1 (5 bases). This CDR3 is built from 14 residues. CDR1 is DFQATT, CDR2 SNEGSKA, per germline (reference sequence). Between the trimmed V and J ends, which lost 3 bases and 7 bases, there was a span of 13 bases. Here the CDR3 reads CSASPQGLNSPLHF. The CDR3 nucleotides are TGCAGTGCTAGTCCCCAGGGTTTGAATTCACCCCTCCACTTT.

This clone appeared once. The chain is built from TRBV3-1 (or the pseudogene TRBV3-2) and TRBJ2-5, with 7 positions matching TRBD2. This CDR3 contains 17 residues. Per germline, CDR1 LGHDT and CDR2 YNNKEL (reference sequence). V shed 1 base and J 0 bases; nucleotides not matched to a gene: 8. This CDR3 is CASSQVGKAGNQETQYF. The CDR3 bases are TGTGCCAGCAGCCAAGTCGGAAAAGCGGGGAACCAAGAGACCCAGTACTTC.

The chain recombines TRBV28 with TRBJ2-5; 8 nucleotides align to TRBD2. V shed 4 bases, J shed 5 bases, and the junction held 9 bases outside the gene matches. The CDR3 is 15 residues long. Germline V gene sequence: CDR1 MDHEN, CDR2 SYDVKM. CDR3 protein: CASSSPAGGRETQYF. The CDR3 bases are TGTGCCAGCAGTTCCCCGGCGGGGGGCAGGGAGACCCAGTACTTC.

For the CDR3, the DNA is TGTGCCAGCAGTGATGAGACAGCGAGCTCCTACGAGCAGTACTTC. Its translation: CASSDETASSYEQYF. The chain employs TRBV6-1 and TRBJ2-7; TRBD1 is a possible D gene (5 bases). The CDR3 has 15 amino acids. Trimming removed 3 bases at V and 0 bases at J, with 12 bases between. Germline V CDR1 and CDR2: MNHNS, SASEGT.

The chain uses TRBV21-1 and TRBJ1-4; TRBD1, the D gene given by the table, was not confirmed from the DNA. TRBV21-1 constitutes a pseudogene. This CDR3 spans 18 amino acids. The CDR3 nucleotides are TGTGCCAGCAGACAACCCAACAGGGGGGGGTCCACTAATGAAAAACTGTTTTTT. It yields the protein CASRQPNRGGSTNEKLFF.

The chain employs TRBV25-1 and TRBJ1-5, with TRBD1 matching 7 bases. CDR1 MGHDK and CDR2 SYGVNS come from the germline V gene. The CDR3 has 13 amino acids. J lost 6 bases, V lost 4 bases, and 3 bases had no gene match. The CDR3 sequence: CASSGQGFQPQHF. The CDR3 nucleotides are TGTGCCAGCAGTGGACAGGGTTTTCAGCCCCAGCATTTT. The full variable domain, its missing parts supplied by reference TRBV25-1 and TRBJ1-5, is EADIYQTPRYLVIGTGKKITLECSQTMGHDKMYWYQQDPGMELHLIHYSYGVNSTEKGDLSSESTVSRIRTEHFPLTLESARPSHTSQYLCASSGQGFQPQHFGDGTRLSIL.

Only one count was recorded for this clone. V and J are TRBV7-9 and TRBJ1-4; D is ambiguous. Germline-derived CDR1 and CDR2 are SEHNR and FQNEAQ (reference sequence). V was shortened by 1 base and J by 4 bases, with 16 bases between the two germline ends. The CDR3 runs 17 residues. Here the CDR3 reads CASSLGRSLPNNEKLFF. Here the CDR3 DNA reads TGTGCCAGCAGCTTAGGGCGGAGCCTGCCTAATAATGAAAAACTGTTTTTT.

This chain connects TRBV3-1 (or the pseudogene TRBV3-2) to TRBJ2-1; possibly TRBD1 for D (6 bases). The CDR3 covers 16 residues. Germline lookup yields CDR1 LGHDT and CDR2 YNNKEL (reference sequence). V was cut by 4 bases and J by 14 bases, with 27 bases left in between. In nucleotides, the CDR3 is TGTGCCAGCAGCCGTTCCTCCGGGACACGCCAGAACGGGAAGTTCTTC. Encoded protein: CASSRSSGTRQNGKFF.

The chain carries TRBV7-2 and TRBJ2-5, with D maybe TRBD1 (6 bases). With 6 bases removed from V and 1 base from J, the gap between germline ends came to 9 bases. This CDR3 region has 13 residues. Germline V CDR1 and CDR2: SGHTA, FQGNSA. As DNA, the CDR3 is TGTGCCAGCAGGAAAGGGGGCCAAGAGACCCAGTACTTC. Translation gives CASRKGGQETQYF.

This chain links TRBV11-2 with TRBJ1-6; tentatively, D is TRBD1 (6 bases). Trimming left V 2 bases short and J 10 bases short, with 15 bases between. This CDR3 region has 15 residues. Per germline, CDR1 SGHAT and CDR2 FQNNGV. CDR3 DNA: TGTGCCAGCAGCTTAACAGGGACGTCGGGCTCACCCCTCCACTTT. It specifies CASSLTGTSGSPLHF. Combining the CDR3 with reference TRBV11-2 and TRBJ1-6 gives the whole variable domain EAGVAQSPRYKIIEKRQSVAFWCNPISGHATLYWYQQILGQGPKLLIQFQNNGVVDDSQLPKDRFSAERLKGVDSTLKIQPAKLEDSAVYLCASSLTGTSGSPLHFGNGTRLTVT.

V usage is TRBV18 and J usage is TRBJ1-4; D gene uncertain. Trimming took off 0 bases at V and 8 bases at J, with 10 bases between the two ends. CDR3 size: 14 residues. Germline CDR1 is KGHSH and CDR2 is LQKENI. CDR3 amino acids: CASSPPGYGEKLFF. The CDR3 DNA sequence: TGTGCCAGCTCACCACCGGGTTACGGGGAAAAACTGTTTTTT.

The rearrangement links TRBV13 to TRBJ1-5; D is unclear. Germline CDR1 reads PRHDT; CDR2 reads FYEKMQ (reference sequence). Trimming took off 5 bases at V and 0 bases at J, with 5 bases between the two ends. CDR3 length: 13 amino acids. The CDR3, as DNA: TGTGCCAGCAGCCCCAATAGCAATCAGCCCCAGCATTTT. Translating gives CASSPNSNQPQHF.

The CDR3 DNA follows: TGTGCCAGCAGTTACCTTGCAGATGCACCCCTCCACTTT. It encodes CASSYLADAPLHF. The V call is TRBV6-5, the J call TRBJ1-6, with D uncertain. The CDR3 has 13 amino acids. Deletions cut 2 bases from V and 11 bases from J, with 10 bases between. Germline CDR1 reads MNHEY; CDR2 reads SVGAGI.

The chain links TRBV7-2 to TRBJ2-7; 10 positions agree with TRBD2. The germline V gene encodes CDR1 SGHTA and CDR2 FQGNSA. J lost 2 bases, V lost 5 bases, and 6 bases had no gene match. The CDR3 covers 15 residues. DNA of the CDR3: TGTGCCAGCAGCCACCAGGGACTAGCGACCTACGAGCAGTACTTC. Amino acids: CASSHQGLATYEQYF.

The rearrangement uses TRBV12-3 or TRBV12-4 and TRBJ2-7; the D is unclear. The V and J ends lost 6 bases and 6 bases respectively, with 15 bases between them. The CDR3 length is 13 residues. The CDR3 DNA is TGTGCCAGCAGCCTCGGGTCATTCGGCGAGCAGTACTTC. It codes for CASSLGSFGEQYF.

This chain joins TRBV7-9 and TRBJ2-1; 11 positions agree with TRBD2. V lost 5 bases, J lost 9 bases, and 12 bases stayed unmatched. The CDR3 is made up of 16 amino acids. Germline V gene data show CDR1 as SEHNR and CDR2 as FQNEAQ (reference sequence). CDR3 region: CASSPGLAVVQGEQFF. As DNA, the CDR3 is TGTGCCAGCAGCCCGGGACTAGCGGTAGTACAGGGTGAGCAGTTCTTC. Drawing the rest from reference TRBV7-9 and TRBJ2-1, the complete variable domain is DTGVSQNPRHKITKRGQNVTFRCDPISEHNRLYWYRQTLGQGPEFLTYFQNEAQLEKSRLLSDRFSAERPKGSFSTLEIQRTEQGDSAMYLCASSPGLAVVQGEQFFGPGTRLTVL.